The present T cell receptor (beta chain) was sequenced within a study of radiotherapy plus CTLA-4 blockade in lung cancer. Study as a whole: Overall, about 19% of patients showed an objective response, while 31% attained disease control.

Using immunoSEQ multiplex PCR, the repertoire was profiled, and TCRdb retains in-frame clones only, with some absent. The table has about 72,000 clones, 78% seen once; the top ten hold 7.1%. Those patients who had chemo-refractory metastatic non-small-cell lung cancer were given focal radiation along with CTLA-4 blockade through ipilimumab. Turning to this clone: Its target is unknown.

Germline CDR1 reads WSHSY; CDR2 reads SAAADI. The CDR3 consists of 15 residues. Unmatched junction bases numbered 6, after V lost 2 bases and J lost 4 bases. Study outcomes and limitations: The authors reported that early blood T cell clone dynamics, with interferon-beta, best predicted response. There was expansion of tumor-derived TCR clones in blood after radiotherapy plus ipilimumab.

This material consisted of peripheral blood, taken from a patient treated with radiotherapy plus ipilimumab. The rearrangement links TRBV10-2 to TRBJ1-2, with 8 bases identical to TRBD1. This receptor was identified in a human donor with non-small cell lung cancer who had a complete response to radiotherapy plus ipilimumab. CDR3 amino acids: CASSEITGGGYGYTF. The CDR3 bases are TGCGCCAGCAGTGAGATAACAGGGGGTGGCTATGGCTACACCTTC.